This passage covers 21 T cell receptor beta chains from one sample sequenced in a study of Ad26.COV2.S vaccination and SARS-CoV-2 variants (dated by TCRdb to the early 2020s). The method behind the library was the immunoSEQ multiplex PCR assay. TCRdb limited this immuneACCESS table to in-frame rearrangements with V and J called. A share of clones is missing; checked studies link under half to unresolved V genes, and the rest is unexplained. The table for this sample lists roughly 700,000 clones; 89% of them were counted only once. The top ten clonotypes cover about 1.5% of the sample. Taken with the paper, the label for treatment or condition translates to: some 20 received Ad26.COV2.S at low or high dose, single or two shots; roughly 5 received placebo; per-sample allocation not given. For vaccine and placebo recipients, the sequenced repertoires came from samples collected on day 63 after the first injection.

The starting material was peripheral blood, obtained in a trial of Ad26.COV2.S vaccine versus placebo. The receptors here all came from a person between 18 and 65 years old who received the Ad26.COV2.S COVID-19 vaccine or a placebo.

V usage is TRBV3-1 (or the pseudogene TRBV3-2) and J usage is TRBJ2-7, with a possible D match to TRBD2 (5 bases). Germline-derived CDR1 and CDR2 are LGHDT and YNNKEL (reference sequence). This CDR3 has 14 residues. Trimming pared 8 bases from V and 0 bases from J, leaving 14 bases between. The CDR3 here is CASRLEGSSYEQYF. The CDR3 DNA is TGTGCCAGCCGGCTGGAAGGGAGCTCCTACGAGCAGTACTTC.

The V gene is TRBV11-2, the J gene TRBJ1-4; D possibly corresponds to TRBD1 (5 bases). The germline CDR1 and CDR2 sequences are SGHAT and FQNNGV. The CDR3 loop spans 13 amino acids. V lost 3 bases to trimming and J lost 5 bases, with 7 bases between them. CDR3 DNA: TGTGCCAGCAGCTTGGGGGGGAATGAAAAACTGTTTTTT. Protein: CASSLGGNEKLFF.

The chain employs TRBV4-3 and TRBJ1-5, with D maybe TRBD1 (5 bases). The germline CDR1 and CDR2 sequences are LGHNA and YSLEER. This CDR3 region has 18 residues. Trimming took 3 bases from V and 1 from J, leaving 19 bases between them. The CDR3 here is CASSHASGGAVSNQPQHF. Written as DNA, the CDR3 is TGCGCCAGCAGCCATGCCTCCGGAGGGGCGGTCAGCAATCAGCCCCAGCATTTT.

J is TRBJ2-5 and V is TRBV6-5, with 13 bases matching TRBD2. V shed 11 bases and J 9 bases; nucleotides not matched to a gene: 9. The CDR3 length is 13 residues. Germline V gene sequence: CDR1 MNHEY, CDR2 SVGAGI. The CDR3 sequence: CAGRTSGSEAQYF. As DNA, the CDR3 is TGTGCCGGACGGACTAGCGGGAGTGAAGCCCAGTACTTC.

The chain couples TRBV2 to TRBJ1-5; 9 bases fit TRBD1. This CDR3 spans 15 amino acids. Germline trimming cut 5 bases from V and 7 bases from J; bases unmatched to any gene: 9. Germline V CDR1 and CDR2: SNHLY, FYNNEI. CDR3: CASSPQGARGQPQHF. The DNA for the CDR3 is TGTGCCAGCAGTCCACAGGGGGCGCGGGGACAGCCCCAGCATTTT.

This chain links TRBV6-2 or TRBV6-3 with TRBJ1-1; maybe TRBD1 (6 bases). The V end was cut by 5 bases, the J end by 4 bases, with 20 bases between. Germline V gives CDR1 MNHEY, CDR2 SVGEGT. This CDR3 spans 16 amino acids. The CDR3, as DNA: TGTGCCAGCAGTACCCCACAGAGGAGGGGGTTCACTGAAGCTTTCTTT. Translating it yields CASSTPQRRGFTEAFF.

The rearrangement uses TRBV19 and TRBJ2-3; D is unresolved. CDR1 LNHDA and CDR2 SQIVND come from the germline V gene (reference sequence). This CDR3 has 14 residues. Trimming shortened V by 4 bases and J by 0 bases, and 8 bases separated the two germline ends. The CDR3 DNA sequence: TGTGCCAGTAGTAAGACGGTGAGCACAGATACGCAGTATTTT. This translates into CASSKTVSTDTQYF.

The V gene is TRBV5-1, the J gene TRBJ2-5; 10 bases align to TRBD1. Trimming removed 0 bases from V and 3 bases from J; junction bases left unmatched: 5. The CDR3 is 16 residues long. In germline, CDR1 is SGHRS, CDR2 YFSETQ. The CDR3 region has the DNA TGCGCCAGCAGCTTGGGCCTGACAGGGGGCAAAGAGACCCAGTACTTC. Translating it yields CASSLGLTGGKETQYF.

J is TRBJ2-7 and V is TRBV5-1, with 9 bases identical to TRBD2. The V and J ends lost 5 bases and 6 bases, in that order; junction bases with no gene match: 9. Germline assignment: CDR1 SGHRS and CDR2 YFSETQ. The CDR3 consists of 14 residues. CDR3 DNA sequence: TGCGCCAGCAGTCGAGTAGCGGGAGACTCCGAGCAGTACTTC. Its protein is CASSRVAGDSEQYF.

The chain is built from TRBV5-5 and TRBJ2-6; 7 positions match TRBD1. This CDR3 comprises 17 residues. Germline V gives CDR1 SGHKS, CDR2 YYEKEE (reference sequence). V shed 0 bases, J shed 0 bases, and the junction held 3 bases outside the gene matches. The CDR3 DNA reads as TGTGCCAGCAGCTTGGTGGGACAGAGCTCTGGGGCCAACGTCCTGACTTTC. Translated: CASSLVGQSSGANVLTF.

In DNA form, the CDR3 reads TGTGCCAGCAGCCAAGAATTGGGGCCAGTAGGCACTGAAGCTTTCTTT. Protein sequence: CASSQELGPVGTEAFF. The rearrangement joins TRBV14 to TRBJ1-1; possibly TRBD1 for D (5 bases). With 0 bases removed from V and 4 bases from J, the gap between germline ends came to 15 bases. The CDR3 extends over 16 amino acids. Germline lookup yields CDR1 SGHDN and CDR2 FVKESK.

The genes are TRBV4-3 and TRBJ1-1; 7 bases map to TRBD1. The CDR3 has 15 amino acids. Germline lookup yields CDR1 LGHNA and CDR2 YSLEER. V was clipped by 0 bases and J by 3 bases; unmatched bases: 4. CDR3 DNA: TGCGCCAGCAGCCAAGACGTAACAGGGGACACTGAAGCTTTCTTT. This sequence encodes CASSQDVTGDTEAFF.

A single count supports this clone. The chain is built from TRBV3-1 (or the pseudogene TRBV3-2) and TRBJ2-2, with a tentative D call TRBD2 (6 bases). The ends were cut back, 6 bases at V and 2 bases at J, with 13 bases in the middle. CDR1 is LGHDT and CDR2 is YNNKEL in the germline V gene (reference sequence). The CDR3 runs to 15 residues. The CDR3 coding sequence is TGTGCCAGCAGGGGAGCGGGTCTTAACACCGGGGAGCTGTTTTTT. It codes for CASRGAGLNTGELFF.

In DNA, the CDR3 is TGCGCCAGCAGCTTACAACGGGAGAGGGCAGATACGCAGTATTTT. Protein sequence: CASSLQRERADTQYF. The J gene is TRBJ2-3, the V gene TRBV5-1; weak D call: TRBD2 (6 bases). V lost 2 bases and J lost 4, with 14 bases in between. CDR1 and CDR2 (germline): SGHRS, YFSETQ. The CDR3 totals 15 residues.

The V gene is TRBV6-2 or TRBV6-3, the J gene TRBJ2-6, with D unclear. The CDR3 extends over 15 amino acids. The germline CDR1 and CDR2 sequences are MNHEY and SVGEGT. The ends were cut back, 5 bases at V and 0 bases at J, with 8 bases in the middle. CDR3 in DNA: TGTGCCAGCAGTACACTGGGCTCTGGGGCCAACGTCCTGACTTTC. It codes for CASSTLGSGANVLTF.

Comment on this clone: Other DNA sequences in this sample translate to the same CDR3. This rearrangement joins TRBV12-3 or TRBV12-4 to TRBJ1-2; D uncertain. The CDR3 runs to 12 residues. V was shortened by 5 bases and J by 0 bases, with 4 bases between the two germline ends. The CDR3 DNA sequence: TGTGCCAGCAGTCGGACTAACTATGGCTACACCTTC. Protein: CASSRTNYGYTF.

The rearrangement joins TRBV2 to TRBJ2-2, with TRBD1 matching 7 bases. In germline, CDR1 is SNHLY, CDR2 FYNNEI. Trimming took 6 bases from V and 6 from J; bases not matched to a gene: 4. The CDR3 is 13 amino acids. The CDR3 region is CASRQGMAGELFF. DNA for the CDR3: TGTGCCAGCAGACAGGGGATGGCCGGGGAGCTGTTTTTT.

The V call is TRBV3-1 (or the pseudogene TRBV3-2), the J call TRBJ2-5; D is unresolved. Trimming took 4 bases from V and 1 from J, leaving 7 bases between them. The CDR3 covers 13 residues. CDR1 is LGHDT, CDR2 YNNKEL, per germline (reference sequence). This CDR3 reads CASSPTVQETQYF. The DNA of the CDR3 is TGTGCCAGCAGCCCGACGGTCCAAGAGACCCAGTACTTC.

The chain links TRBV30 to TRBJ1-6; D unresolved. The length of the CDR3 is 13 residues. CDR1 and CDR2 from the germline V gene are GTSNPN and SVGIG (reference sequence). Trimming took off 3 bases at V and 5 bases at J, with 8 bases between the two ends. The CDR3 protein is CAWSRGHNSPLHF. CDR3 DNA: TGTGCCTGGAGCCGGGGTCATAATTCACCCCTCCACTTT.

V usage is TRBV6-6 and J usage is TRBJ1-4, with no clear D. Trimming cost V 5 bases and J 4 bases, with 26 bases left between them. Per the germline V gene, CDR1 is MNHNY and CDR2 is SVGAGI (reference sequence). The length of the CDR3 is 19 residues. The DNA for the CDR3 is TGTGCCAGCAGTCGGACGGTAACAACTCGGCTGCGGGATAATGAAAAACTGTTTTTT. Translated: CASSRTVTTRLRDNEKLFF.

This clone was detected only a few times. The chain recombines TRBV4-2 with TRBJ2-1, with D possibly being TRBD2 (7 bases). This CDR3 comprises 16 residues. Looked up from germline, CDR1 is LGHNA and CDR2 is YNFKEQ. V was trimmed by 0 bases and J by 6 bases, leaving 15 bases between them. CDR3 coding DNA: TGTGCCAGCAGCCAAGATGCGGCGGGGGCCCTCAATGAGCAGTTCTTC. As protein: CASSQDAAGALNEQFF.